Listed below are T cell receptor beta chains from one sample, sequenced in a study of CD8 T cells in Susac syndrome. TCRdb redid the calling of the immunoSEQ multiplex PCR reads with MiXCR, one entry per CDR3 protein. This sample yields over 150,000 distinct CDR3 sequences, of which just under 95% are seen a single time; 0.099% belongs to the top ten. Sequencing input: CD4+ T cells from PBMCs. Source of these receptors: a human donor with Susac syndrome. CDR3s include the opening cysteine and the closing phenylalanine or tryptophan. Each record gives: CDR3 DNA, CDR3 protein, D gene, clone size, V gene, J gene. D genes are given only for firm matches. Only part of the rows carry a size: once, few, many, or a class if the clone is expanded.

CDR3 DNA: TGTGCCAGCAGCGTGTCATCAGAGAGCTCCTACGAGCAGTACTTC; CDR3 protein: CASSVSSESSYEQYF; D gene: .; clone size: .; V gene: TRBV9; J gene: TRBJ2-7
CDR3 DNA: TGCGCCAGCAGCTTGGTTGGGGAGCAGTACTTC; CDR3 protein: CASSLVGEQYF; D gene: .; clone size: .; V gene: TRBV5-1; J gene: TRBJ2-7
CDR3 DNA: TGCGCCAGCAGCCAAGAAAGGGGATACACTGAAGCTTTCTTT; CDR3 protein: CASSQERGYTEAFF; D gene: .; clone size: once; V gene: TRBV4-3; J gene: TRBJ1-1
CDR3 DNA: TGTGCCATCCATGGGGGGGATGGCTACGAGCAGTACTTC; CDR3 protein: CAIHGGDGYEQYF; D gene: TRBD2; clone size: .; V gene: TRBV10-3; J gene: TRBJ2-7
CDR3 DNA: TGTGCCAGCTCCCCGACACTAGAACAAGAGACCCAGTACTTC; CDR3 protein: CASSPTLEQETQYF; D gene: .; clone size: .; V gene: TRBV18; J gene: TRBJ2-5
CDR3 DNA: TGCAGTGCTAGAGATCCGAGTAGCAGCAAAATCTACAATGAGCAGTTCTTC; CDR3 protein: CSARDPSSSKIYNEQFF; D gene: .; clone size: .; V gene: TRBV20-1; J gene: TRBJ2-1
CDR3 DNA: TGTGCCAGCAGCTCCGGACTGACCGCCCCTCTGTACGAGCAGTACTTC; CDR3 protein: CASSSGLTAPLYEQYF; D gene: .; clone size: .; V gene: TRBV7-9; J gene: TRBJ2-7
CDR3 DNA: TGTGCTAGTGGTTTGGGGGTAGGGGGTTTTCATCAGCCCCAGCATTTT; CDR3 protein: CASGLGVGGFHQPQHF; D gene: .; clone size: .; V gene: TRBV12-5; J gene: TRBJ1-5
CDR3 DNA: TGCAGTGCTAGAGATATGGGGGATCAGCCCCAGCATTTT; CDR3 protein: CSARDMGDQPQHF; D gene: .; clone size: .; V gene: TRBV20-1; J gene: TRBJ1-5
CDR3 DNA: TGCGCCAGCAGCCAAGGACTTAAAGGGACTAGCGGGGGGGTTAGCTCCTACAATGAGCAGTTCTTC; CDR3 protein: CASSQGLKGTSGGVSSYNEQFF; D gene: TRBD2; clone size: .; V gene: TRBV4-1; J gene: TRBJ2-1
CDR3 DNA: TGCAGTGCTAGCCATCAAAGGGGTATTACTGAAGCTTTCTTT; CDR3 protein: CSASHQRGITEAFF; D gene: .; clone size: .; V gene: TRBV20-1; J gene: TRBJ1-1